The 7 T cell receptor beta chains given below trace back to one sample, sequenced in a study of T cells in Graves' hyperthyroidism and ophthalmopathy. TCR beta CDR3 sequences were amplified from RNA transcripts. Primed by the HTBI set, a first-round RT-PCR was run on the TCR CDR3. TCRdb fed the multiplex PCR reads into MiXCR, producing one record per CDR3 protein. The sample carries about 640,000 distinct CDR3 sequences, about 15% recorded once. The sequenced sample was blood. These receptors all come from a woman aged 45-60 years with Graves' ophthalmopathy.

This clonotype was picked up many times. The chain uses TRBV7-9 and TRBJ2-4; D assignment may be TRBD1 or TRBD2 (5 bases each). CDR3 length: 16 amino acids. CDR1 SEHNR and CDR2 FQNEAQ come from the germline V gene (reference sequence). Trimming removed 5 bases at V and 3 bases at J, with 17 bases between. The CDR3 spells CASSPREGVGKNIQYF. Here the CDR3 DNA reads TGTGCCAGCAGCCCCCGGGAAGGGGTGGGCAAAAACATTCAGTACTTC.

This clonotype appeared a few times. The chain is built from TRBV18 and TRBJ1-1; 7 bases map to TRBD1. The CDR3 spans 15 residues. Trimming at V came to 2 bases and at J to 4 bases, leaving 7 bases not matched to a gene. Germline V gene data show CDR1 as KGHSH and CDR2 as LQKENI. The CDR3 spells CASSPNKGGRTEAFF. In nucleotides, the CDR3 is TGTGCCAGCTCACCAAATAAAGGGGGCCGCACTGAAGCTTTCTTT.

This clonotype was detected many times. The genes are TRBV11-3 and TRBJ1-1; possible D gene TRBD1, 6 bases. The germline V gene encodes CDR1 SGHNT and CDR2 YENEEA. V was trimmed by 5 bases and J by 0 bases, leaving 10 bases between them. The CDR3 consists of 14 residues. DNA for the CDR3: TGTGCCAGCAGCCGGACAGTTATGAACACTGAAGCTTTCTTT. Amino acid sequence: CASSRTVMNTEAFF.

This clonotype was seen once. This clone may be a read error of a much larger clone one base away. The conserved phenylalanine or tryptophan is not found at the CDR3 terminus, so this likely reflects a read error. J is TRBJ1-4 and V is TRBV5-1; perhaps TRBD1 as D (5 bases). CDR1 and CDR2 (germline): SGHRS, YFSETQ. Deletions cut 4 bases from V and 8 bases from J, with 12 bases between. The CDR3 is 13 residues long. This CDR3 reads CASSVGPEEKLFS. The CDR3 DNA reads TGCGCCAGCAGCGTGGGACCGGAGGAAAAACTGTTTTCT.

This clonotype was observed many times. The chain combines TRBV19 with TRBJ1-1; D ambiguous. The CDR3 consists of 14 residues. Germline CDR1 LNHDA, CDR2 SQIVND (reference sequence). V shed 5 bases and J shed 7 bases, with 17 bases lying between them. In DNA, the CDR3 is TGTGCCAGTAGTCGACTGGCCTTTACGGTTGAAGCTTTCTTT. Its translation is CASSRLAFTVEAFF.

This clonotype was detected ten times or more. This chain uses TRBV11-3 with TRBJ2-1, with D maybe TRBD2 (6 bases). Per the germline V gene, CDR1 is SGHNT and CDR2 is YENEEA. Trimming took off 5 bases at V and 0 bases at J, with 14 bases between the two ends. This CDR3 region has 16 residues. CDR3 sequence (DNA): TGTGCCAGCAGCCCAATACGGACTACCTCCTACAATGAGCAGTTCTTC. It specifies CASSPIRTTSYNEQFF.

This clonotype occurred many times. This chain connects TRBV5-1 to TRBJ1-1; the match to TRBD1 covers 11 bases. V lost 4 bases, J lost 5 bases, and 4 bases stayed unmatched. The CDR3 has 14 residues. Germline V gene data show CDR1 as SGHRS and CDR2 as YFSETQ. CDR3 region: CASSQDRGQTEAFF. The CDR3, as DNA: TGCGCCAGCAGCCAGGACAGGGGGCAGACTGAAGCTTTCTTT.